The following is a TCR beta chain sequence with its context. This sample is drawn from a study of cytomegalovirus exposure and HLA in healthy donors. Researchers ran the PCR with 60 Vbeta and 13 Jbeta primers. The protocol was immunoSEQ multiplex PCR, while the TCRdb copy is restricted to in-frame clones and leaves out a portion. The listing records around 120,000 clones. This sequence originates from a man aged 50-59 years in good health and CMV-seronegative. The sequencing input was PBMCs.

Here the CDR3 DNA reads TGTGCCAGCCGGGACAGGGCCTACGAGCAGTACTTC. It encodes CASRDRAYEQYF. The genes are TRBV2 and TRBJ2-7; 9 positions match TRBD1. The CDR3 sequence is 12 residues long. The V segment lost 8 bases and the J segment 2 bases; nucleotides outside the gene matches: 1. Germline CDR1 is SNHLY and CDR2 is FYNNEI. The whole variable domain, filled in from reference TRBV2 and TRBJ2-7, reads EPEVTQTPSHQVTQMGQEVILRCVPISNHLYFYWYRQILGQKVEFLVSFYNNEISEKSEIFDDQFSVERPDGSNFTLKIRSTKLEDSAMYFCASRDRAYEQYFGPGTRLTVT.